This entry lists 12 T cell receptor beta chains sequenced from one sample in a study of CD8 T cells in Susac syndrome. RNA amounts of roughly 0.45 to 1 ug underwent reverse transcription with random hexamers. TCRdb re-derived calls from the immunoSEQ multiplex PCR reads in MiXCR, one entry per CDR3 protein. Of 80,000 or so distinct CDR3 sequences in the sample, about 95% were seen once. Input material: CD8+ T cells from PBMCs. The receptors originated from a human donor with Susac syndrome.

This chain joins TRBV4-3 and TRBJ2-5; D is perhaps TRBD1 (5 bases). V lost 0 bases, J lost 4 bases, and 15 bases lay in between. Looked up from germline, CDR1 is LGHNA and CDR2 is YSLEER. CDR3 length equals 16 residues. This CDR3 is CASSQEYGQGGETQYF. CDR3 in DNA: TGCGCCAGCAGCCAAGAGTACGGTCAGGGCGGAGAGACCCAGTACTTC.

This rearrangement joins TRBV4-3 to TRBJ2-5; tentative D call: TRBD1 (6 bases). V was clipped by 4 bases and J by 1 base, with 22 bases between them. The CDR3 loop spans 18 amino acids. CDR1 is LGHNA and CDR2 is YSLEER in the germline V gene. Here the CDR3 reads CASSLPRTARMGQETQYF. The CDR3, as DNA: TGCGCCAGCAGCCTCCCCAGGACAGCGAGGATGGGCCAAGAGACCCAGTACTTC.

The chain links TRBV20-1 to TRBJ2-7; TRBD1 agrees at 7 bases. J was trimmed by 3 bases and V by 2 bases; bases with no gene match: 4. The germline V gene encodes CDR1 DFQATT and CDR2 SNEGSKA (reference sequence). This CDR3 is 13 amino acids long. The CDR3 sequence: CSARLRDSYEQYV. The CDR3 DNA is TGCAGTGCTAGACTACGGGACAGCTACGAGCAGTACGTC.

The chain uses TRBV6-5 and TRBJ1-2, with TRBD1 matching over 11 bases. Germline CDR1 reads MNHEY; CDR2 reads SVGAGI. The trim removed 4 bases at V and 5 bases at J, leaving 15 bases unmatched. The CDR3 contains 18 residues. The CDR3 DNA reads TGTGCCAGCAGTTCCGCGTTCGGACAGGGGGCTAGGGTATATGGCTACACCTTC. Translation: CASSSAFGQGARVYGYTF.

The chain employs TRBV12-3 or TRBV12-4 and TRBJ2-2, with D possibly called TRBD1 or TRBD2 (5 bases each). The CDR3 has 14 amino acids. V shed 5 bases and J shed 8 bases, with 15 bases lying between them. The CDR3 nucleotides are TGTGCCAGCAGTCCCGGGACCCCACCTGGGGAGCTGTTTTTT. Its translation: CASSPGTPPGELFF.

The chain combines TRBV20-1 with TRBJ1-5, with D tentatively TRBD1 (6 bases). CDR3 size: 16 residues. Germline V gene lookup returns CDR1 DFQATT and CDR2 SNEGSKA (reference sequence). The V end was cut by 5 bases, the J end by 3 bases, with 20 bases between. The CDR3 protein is CSASGKGHAYNQPQHF. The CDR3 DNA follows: TGCAGTGCTTCTGGAAAGGGACACGCTTACAATCAGCCCCAGCATTTT.

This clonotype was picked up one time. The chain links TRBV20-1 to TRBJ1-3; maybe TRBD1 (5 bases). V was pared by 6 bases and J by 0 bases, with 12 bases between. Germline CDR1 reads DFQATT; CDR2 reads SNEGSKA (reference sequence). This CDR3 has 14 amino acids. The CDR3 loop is CSADTGPSGNTIYF. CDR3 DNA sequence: TGCAGTGCCGACACAGGACCCTCTGGAAACACCATATATTTT.

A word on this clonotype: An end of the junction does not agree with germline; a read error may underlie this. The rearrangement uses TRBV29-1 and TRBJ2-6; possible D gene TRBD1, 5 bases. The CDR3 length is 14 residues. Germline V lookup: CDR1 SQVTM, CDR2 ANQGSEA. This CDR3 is CSVEEGSGANVLIF. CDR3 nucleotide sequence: TGCAGCGTTGAAGAAGGCTCTGGGGCCAACGTCCTGATTTTC. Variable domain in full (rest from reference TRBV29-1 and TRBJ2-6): SAVISQKPSRDICQRGTSLTIQCQVDSQVTMMFWYRQQPGQSLTLIATANQGSEATYESGFVIDKFPISRPNLTFSTLTVSNMSPEDSSIYLCSVEEGSGANVLIFGAGSRLTVL.

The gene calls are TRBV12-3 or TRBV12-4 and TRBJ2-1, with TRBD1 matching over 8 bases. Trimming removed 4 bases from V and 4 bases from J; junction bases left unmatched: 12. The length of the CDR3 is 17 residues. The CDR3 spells CASSSLRTGKTYNEQFF. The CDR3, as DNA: TGTGCCAGCAGTTCCCTCCGGACAGGGAAGACTTACAATGAGCAGTTCTTC.

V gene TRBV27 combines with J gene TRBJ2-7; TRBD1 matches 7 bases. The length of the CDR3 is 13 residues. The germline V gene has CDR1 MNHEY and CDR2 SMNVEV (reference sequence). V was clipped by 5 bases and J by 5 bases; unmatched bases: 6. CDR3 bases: TGTGCCAGCAGTATTTACAGGGGAGACGAGCAGTACTTC. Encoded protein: CASSIYRGDEQYF.

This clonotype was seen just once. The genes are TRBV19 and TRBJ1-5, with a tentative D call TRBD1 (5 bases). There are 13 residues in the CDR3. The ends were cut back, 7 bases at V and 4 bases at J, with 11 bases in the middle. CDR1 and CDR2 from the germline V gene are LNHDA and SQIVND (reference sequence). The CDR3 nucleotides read TGTGCCAGTATGGGGGTTTTTAATCAGCCCCAGCATTTT. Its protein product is CASMGVFNQPQHF.

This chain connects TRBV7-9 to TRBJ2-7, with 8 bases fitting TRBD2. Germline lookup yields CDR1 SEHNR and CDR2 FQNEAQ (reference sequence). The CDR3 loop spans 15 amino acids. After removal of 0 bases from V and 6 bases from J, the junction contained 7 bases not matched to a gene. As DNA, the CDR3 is TGTGCCAGCAGCTTAGCAACCAGCGGGAGCCGCGAGCAGTACTTC. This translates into CASSLATSGSREQYF.